The sequence of this T cell receptor (beta chain) was determined in a study of shared clonotypes between healthy human individuals. About the research overall: CD4 naive and CD4 memory each took three plates per donor, while CD8 naive took two and CD8 memory one. Study-wide results and caveats: Clonotype sharing among the donors was expected to vary with sequencing depth. Owing to a small donor count, the genetic and exposure-history diversity represented was limited.

A remark on this clone: The antigen is not known.

Germline-derived CDR1 and CDR2 are LNHNV and YYDKDF (reference sequence). The CDR3 is made up of 13 amino acids. Deletions cut 0 bases from V and 8 bases from J, with 7 bases between. CD45RO-negative CD8 cells positively selected for CCR7 made up the naive population, which excluded terminally differentiated effector memory CD45RA+ cells. Clones were sequenced by immunoSEQ multiplex PCR, and TCRdb holds only the in-frame ones, with some missing. The sample lists more than 2 million clones; about 94% were seen once. The source is a man between 18 and 35 years old in good health. Some clones in this sample may be carry-over from other donors' samples. The genes are TRBV15 and TRBJ1-4; D uncertain. Specimen: naive CD8+ T cells from PBMCs. The CDR3 coding sequence is TGTGCCACCAGCAGAGATCGCCGAGAAAAACTGTTTTTT. Amino acids: CATSRDRREKLFF.